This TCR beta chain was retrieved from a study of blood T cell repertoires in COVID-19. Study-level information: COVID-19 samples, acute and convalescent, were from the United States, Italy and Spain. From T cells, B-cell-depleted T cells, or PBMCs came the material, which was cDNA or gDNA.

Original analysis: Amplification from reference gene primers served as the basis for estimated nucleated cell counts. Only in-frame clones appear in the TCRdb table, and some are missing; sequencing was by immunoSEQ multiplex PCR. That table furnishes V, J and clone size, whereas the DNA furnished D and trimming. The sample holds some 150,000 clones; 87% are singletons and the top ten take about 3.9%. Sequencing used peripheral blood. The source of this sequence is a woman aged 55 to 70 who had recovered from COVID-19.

CDR3 in DNA: TGTGCCACCTCCGCTCCAAGTACTAGCACAGATACGCAGTATTTT. This sequence encodes CATSAPSTSTDTQYF. The chain couples TRBV6-5 to TRBJ2-3; D is unresolved. Trimming shortened V by 10 bases and J by 0 bases, and 17 bases separated the two germline ends. The CDR3 is made up of 15 amino acids. CDR1 MNHEY and CDR2 SVGAGI come from the germline V gene.